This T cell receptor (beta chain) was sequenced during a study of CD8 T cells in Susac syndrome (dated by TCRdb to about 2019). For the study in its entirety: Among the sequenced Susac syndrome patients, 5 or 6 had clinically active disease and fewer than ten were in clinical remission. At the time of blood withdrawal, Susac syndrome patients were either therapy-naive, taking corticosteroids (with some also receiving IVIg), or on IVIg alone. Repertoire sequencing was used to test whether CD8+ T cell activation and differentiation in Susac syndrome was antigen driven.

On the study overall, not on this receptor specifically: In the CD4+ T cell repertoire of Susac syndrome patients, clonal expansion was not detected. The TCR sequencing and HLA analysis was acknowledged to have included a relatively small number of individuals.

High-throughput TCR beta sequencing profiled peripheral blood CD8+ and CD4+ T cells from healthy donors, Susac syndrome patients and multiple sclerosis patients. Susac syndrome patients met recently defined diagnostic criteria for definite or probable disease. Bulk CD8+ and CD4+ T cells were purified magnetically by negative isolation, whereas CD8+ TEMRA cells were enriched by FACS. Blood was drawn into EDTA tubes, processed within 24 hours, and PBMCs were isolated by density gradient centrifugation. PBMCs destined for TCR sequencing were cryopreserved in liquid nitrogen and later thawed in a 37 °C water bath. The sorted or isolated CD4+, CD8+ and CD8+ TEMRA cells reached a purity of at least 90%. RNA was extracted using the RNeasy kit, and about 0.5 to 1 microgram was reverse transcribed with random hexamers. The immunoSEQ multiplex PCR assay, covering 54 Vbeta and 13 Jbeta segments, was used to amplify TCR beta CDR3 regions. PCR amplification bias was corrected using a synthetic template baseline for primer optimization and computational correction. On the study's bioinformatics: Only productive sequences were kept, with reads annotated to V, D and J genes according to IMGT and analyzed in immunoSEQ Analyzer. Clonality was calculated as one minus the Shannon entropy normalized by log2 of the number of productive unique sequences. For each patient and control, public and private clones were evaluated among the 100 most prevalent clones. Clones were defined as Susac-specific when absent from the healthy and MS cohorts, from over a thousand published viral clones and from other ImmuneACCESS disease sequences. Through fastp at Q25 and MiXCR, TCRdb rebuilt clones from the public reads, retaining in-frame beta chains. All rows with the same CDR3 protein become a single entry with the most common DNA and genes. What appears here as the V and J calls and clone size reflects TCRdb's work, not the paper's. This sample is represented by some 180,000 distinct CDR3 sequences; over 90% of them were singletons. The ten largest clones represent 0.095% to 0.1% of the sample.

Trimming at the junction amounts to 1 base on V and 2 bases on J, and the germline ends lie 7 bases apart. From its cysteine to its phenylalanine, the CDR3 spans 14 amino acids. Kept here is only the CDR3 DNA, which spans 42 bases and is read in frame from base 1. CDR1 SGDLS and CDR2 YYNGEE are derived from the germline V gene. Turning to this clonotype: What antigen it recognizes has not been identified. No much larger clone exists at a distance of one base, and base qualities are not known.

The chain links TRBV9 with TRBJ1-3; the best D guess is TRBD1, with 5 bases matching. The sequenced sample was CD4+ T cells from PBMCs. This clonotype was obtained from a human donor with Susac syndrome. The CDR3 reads CASSVSGTGNTIYF. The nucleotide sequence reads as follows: TGTGCCAGCAGCGTATCAGGGACTGGAAACACCATATATTTT.